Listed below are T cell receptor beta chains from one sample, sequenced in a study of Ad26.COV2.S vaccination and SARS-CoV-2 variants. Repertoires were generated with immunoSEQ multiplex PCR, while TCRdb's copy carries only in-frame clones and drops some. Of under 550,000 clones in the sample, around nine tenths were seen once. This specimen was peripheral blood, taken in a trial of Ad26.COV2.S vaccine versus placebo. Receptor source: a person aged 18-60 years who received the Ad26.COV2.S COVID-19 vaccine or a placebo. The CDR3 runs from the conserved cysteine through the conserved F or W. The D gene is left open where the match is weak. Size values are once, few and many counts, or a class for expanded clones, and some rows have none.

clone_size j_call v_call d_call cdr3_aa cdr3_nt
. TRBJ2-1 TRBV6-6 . CAGKSSSNEQFF TGTGCCGGAAAGAGTTCGTCCAATGAGCAGTTCTTC
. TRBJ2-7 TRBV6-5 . CASRPDSSFYEQYF TGTGCCAGCAGACCGGACAGTTCCTTCTACGAGCAGTACTTC
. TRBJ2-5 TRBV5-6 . CASSGIVRETQYF TGTGCCAGCAGCGGAATAGTAAGGGAGACCCAGTACTTC
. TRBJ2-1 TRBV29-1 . CSVEYMQDPDNEQFF TGCAGCGTTGAATATATGCAGGACCCTGACAATGAGCAGTTCTTC
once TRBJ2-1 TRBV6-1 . CASSDGELGYNEQFF TGTGCCAGCAGTGATGGGGAGTTGGGCTACAATGAGCAGTTCTTC
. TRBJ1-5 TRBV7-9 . CASSLEGAGYQPQHF TGTGCCAGCAGCTTAGAAGGGGCTGGTTACCAGCCCCAGCATTTT
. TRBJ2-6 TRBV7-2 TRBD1 CASSGGTGYSGANVLTF TGTGCCAGCAGCGGAGGGACAGGGTACTCTGGGGCCAACGTCCTGACTTTC
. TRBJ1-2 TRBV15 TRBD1 CATSRDGGQSLYGYTF TGTGCCACCAGCAGAGATGGGGGACAGAGCCTCTATGGCTACACCTTC
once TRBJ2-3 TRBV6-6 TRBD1 CASSTPGQITDTQYF TGTGCCAGCAGTACCCCGGGACAGATCACAGATACGCAGTATTTT
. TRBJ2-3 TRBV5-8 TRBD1 CASSPGTGANTDTQYF TGTGCCAGCAGCCCAGGGACAGGGGCAAATACAGATACGCAGTATTTT